The entry that follows covers one TCR beta chain sequence. Its antigen is currently unknown. The record originates from a study of shared clonotypes between healthy human individuals. General study results and limits: Non-shared clonotypes had lower generation probabilities than those shared by all four donors.

Investigators spread the genomic DNA of each subset evenly over several immunoSEQ plates. Sequencing was performed with immunoSEQ multiplex PCR; in TCRdb, only in-frame clones are kept and a portion is missing. The repertoire holds 2 million to 2.5 million clones, with about 94% as singletons. Germline assignment: CDR1 KGHSH and CDR2 LQKENI. Trimming removed 0 bases from V and 6 bases from J, with 12 bases in between. The CDR3 has 14 residues. The chain uses TRBV18 and TRBJ2-7; D may be TRBD2 (7 bases). The clonotype originates from a man aged 18 to 29 in good health. The sample consisted of naive CD4+ T cells sorted from blood. Subset: CD45RA+ positively selected. The CDR3 spells CASSPPGGGREQYF. CDR3 nucleotides: TGTGCCAGCTCACCACCGGGAGGGGGACGCGAGCAGTACTTC.